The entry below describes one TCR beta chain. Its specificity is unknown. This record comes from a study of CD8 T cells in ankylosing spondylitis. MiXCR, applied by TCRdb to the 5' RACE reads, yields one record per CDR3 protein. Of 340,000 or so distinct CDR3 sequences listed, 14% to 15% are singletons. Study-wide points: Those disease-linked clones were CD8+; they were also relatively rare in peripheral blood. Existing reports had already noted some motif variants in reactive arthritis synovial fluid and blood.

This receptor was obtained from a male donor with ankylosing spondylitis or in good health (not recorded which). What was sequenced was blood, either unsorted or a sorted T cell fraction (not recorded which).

The CDR3 DNA is TGCGCCAGCAGCCAAGAGGGGACGGTGTTCTCTGGAAACACCATATATTTT. This translates into CASSQEGTVFSGNTIYF. The chain combines TRBV4-1 with TRBJ1-3, with D perhaps matching TRBD1 (5 bases). The CDR3 has 17 amino acids. V lost 0 bases to trimming and J lost 0 bases, with 12 bases between them. The germline V gene encodes CDR1 MGHRA and CDR2 YSYEKL.